A selection of T cell receptor beta chains follows, all from one sample in a study of blood T cell repertoires in COVID-19. Here immunoSEQ multiplex PCR was the method, and the copy in TCRdb shows in-frame clones only, minus some. The sample records around 220,000 clones, around 84% being singletons. Sequencing input: PBMCs or T cells enriched from blood (not recorded which). The receptor set was obtained from a middle-aged woman who had recovered from COVID-19. The CDR3 runs from the conserved cysteine through the conserved F or W. D genes are given only for firm matches. Some rows mark clone size as missing; the rest say once, few, many or name a class of expanded clone.

>once|-|TRBV30|TRBJ2-1
TGTGCCTGGAGTAGGGCAGCGGGCTACAATGAGCAGTTCTTC
CAWSRAAGYNEQFF
>-|TRBD2|TRBV27|TRBJ2-7
TGTGCCAGCAGTTTACAGGGACTAGCGTCCTCCTACGAGCAGTACTTC
CASSLQGLASSYEQYF
>-|-|TRBV2|TRBJ2-7
TGTGCCAGCAGTGGAACGAGACAGCCCTACGAGCAGTACTTC
CASSGTRQPYEQYF
>once|TRBD2|TRBV5-1|TRBJ2-3
TGCGCCAGCAGCTCGAGGACTAGCGGGAGGTCAGATACGCAGTATTTT
CASSSRTSGRSDTQYF
>-|-|TRBV6-1|TRBJ1-5
TGTGCCAGCAGTGAGACAGTACAAAGGAATCAGCCCCAGCATTTT
CASSETVQRNQPQHF
>-|TRBD2|TRBV6-5|TRBJ2-3
TGTGCCAGCAACCCGAATGGACTAGAACAAGATACGCAGTATTTT
CASNPNGLEQDTQYF
>many|TRBD1|TRBV5-1|TRBJ1-2
TGCGCCAGCAGCTTGGAGGGACAGGGATGGGGCTATGGCTACACCTTC
CASSLEGQGWGYGYTF
>-|-|TRBV19|TRBJ1-1
TGTGCCAGTAGTTCGTTAGACAGGTCCTTGACTGAAGCTTTCTTT
CASSSLDRSLTEAFF
>-|TRBD2|TRBV4-1|TRBJ2-2
TGCGCCAGCAGCCAAGCGACTAGCGGGATGAGCCCCGGGGAGCTGTTTTTT
CASSQATSGMSPGELFF
>few|-|TRBV7-8|TRBJ1-5
TGTGCCAGCAGCTTCTTAGACAGGTGGGGACAGCCCCAGCATTTT
CASSFLDRWGQPQHF
>-|TRBD2|TRBV9|TRBJ2-3
TGTGCCAGCACCCTCGGGAGGGCCGCGGTAGATACGCAGTATTTT
CASTLGRAAVDTQYF
>-|TRBD1|TRBV30|TRBJ1-2
TGTGCCTGGACGGGGACAGGGGAGGAGGACTATGGCTACACCTTC
CAWTGTGEEDYGYTF
>-|TRBD2|TRBV24-1|TRBJ2-5
TGTGCCACCAGTGATCCGGGACTAGTCGGAGAGACCCAGTACTTC
CATSDPGLVGETQYF
>-|TRBD1|TRBV19|TRBJ1-2
TGTGCCAGTAGCAATCAGGGGGGACAGGGGAACTATGGCTACACCTTC
CASSNQGGQGNYGYTF
>-|-|TRBV18|TRBJ1-6
TGTGCCAGCTCACCGGACAGTTTTAATTCACCCCTCCACTTT
CASSPDSFNSPLHF
>-|TRBD2|TRBV7-9|TRBJ2-7
TGTGCCAGCAGCAGGGACGGGGACTACCAGTACTTC
CASSRDGDYQYF
>-|-|TRBV28|TRBJ2-4
TGTGCCAGCAGTTTAGGGGGGTCCAAAAACATTCAGTACTTC
CASSLGGSKNIQYF
>-|-|TRBV30|TRBJ1-5
TGTGCCTGGAGTGGGACAGCAAATCAGCCCCAGCATTTT
CAWSGTANQPQHF
>-|TRBD2|TRBV3-1/TRBV3-2|TRBJ2-1
TGTGCCAGCAGCCGCGAGACTAGCGCGCAGTTCTTC
CASSRETSAQFF
>-|-|TRBV30|TRBJ2-2
TGTGCCTGGACAAGGGTTAGCGACACCGGGGAGCTGTTTTTT
CAWTRVSDTGELFF
>-|-|TRBV2|TRBJ1-5
TGTGCCAGCAGTGAACAGAACAATCAGCCCCAGCATTTT
CASSEQNNQPQHF
>-|TRBD1|TRBV3-1/TRBV3-2|TRBJ2-5
TGTGCCAGCAGCCAAGCGGCAGGGGGCAAGCAAGAGACCCAGTACTTC
CASSQAAGGKQETQYF
>-|-|TRBV28|TRBJ2-2
TGTGCCAGCAGTTTATTTCCCAGATCCGGGGAGCTGTTTTTT
CASSLFPRSGELFF